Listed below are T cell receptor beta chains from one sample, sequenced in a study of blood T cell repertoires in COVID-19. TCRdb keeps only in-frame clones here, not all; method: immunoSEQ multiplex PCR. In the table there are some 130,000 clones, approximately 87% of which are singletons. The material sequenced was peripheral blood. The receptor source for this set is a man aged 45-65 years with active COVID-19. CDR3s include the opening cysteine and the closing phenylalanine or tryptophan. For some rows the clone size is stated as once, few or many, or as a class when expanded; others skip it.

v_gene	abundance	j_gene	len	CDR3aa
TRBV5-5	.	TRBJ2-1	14	CASSITSGYNEQFF
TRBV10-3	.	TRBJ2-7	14	CAISDPDRYYEQYF
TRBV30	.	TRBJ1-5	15	CAWRSPGAHNRPQHF
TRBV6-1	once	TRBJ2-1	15	CASSEGTGYYNEQFF
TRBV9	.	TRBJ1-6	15	CASSPERVGNSPLHF
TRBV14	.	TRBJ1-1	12	CASSPGGEGSFF
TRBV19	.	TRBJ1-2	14	CASSSLDRGYGYTF
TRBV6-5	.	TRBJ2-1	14	CASRDSGGGNEQFF
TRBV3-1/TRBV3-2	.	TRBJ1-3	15	CASSLDSPSGNTIYF
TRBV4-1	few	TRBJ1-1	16	CASSLTTGDFPKGAFF
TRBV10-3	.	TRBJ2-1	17	CAISESGGEGIINEQFF
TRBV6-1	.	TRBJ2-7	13	CASSDFNFYEQYF
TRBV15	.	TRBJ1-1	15	CATSRERTVNTEAFF
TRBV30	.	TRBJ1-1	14	CAWGKGRGRTEAFF
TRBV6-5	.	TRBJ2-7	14	CASSPRGTFYEQYF
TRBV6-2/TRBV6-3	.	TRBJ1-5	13	CASSTDRDQPQHF
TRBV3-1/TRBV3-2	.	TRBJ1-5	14	CASSQGQYYQPQHF
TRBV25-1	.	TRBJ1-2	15	CASRPPTGRGAGYTF
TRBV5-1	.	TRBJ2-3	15	CASSLEGARTDTQYF
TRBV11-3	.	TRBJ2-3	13	CASSRGGADTQYF
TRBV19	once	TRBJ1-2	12	CASSPPGFGYTF
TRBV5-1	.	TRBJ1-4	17	CASSMGQLGATNEKLFF
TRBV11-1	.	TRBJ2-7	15	CASSLDPGGSYEQYF
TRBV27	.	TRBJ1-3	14	CASSWRPGGNTIYF
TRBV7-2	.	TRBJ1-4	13	CASSPRRGEKLFF
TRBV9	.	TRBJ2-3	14	CASSSTGGEDTQYF
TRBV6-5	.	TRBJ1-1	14	CASRGDRKSTEAFF
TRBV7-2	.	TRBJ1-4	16	CASSRASGREGQELFF
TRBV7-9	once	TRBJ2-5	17	CASIEGRRLQLGETQYF
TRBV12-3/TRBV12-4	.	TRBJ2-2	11	CASSLYGELFF
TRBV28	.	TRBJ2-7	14	CASSHRGDPYEQYF
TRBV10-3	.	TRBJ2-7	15	CAISGPGQGEGEQYF
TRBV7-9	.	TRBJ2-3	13	CASGATSSGTQYF
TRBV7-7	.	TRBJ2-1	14	CASRSGGAEDEQFF
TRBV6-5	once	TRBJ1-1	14	CASSYVSGGAGAFF
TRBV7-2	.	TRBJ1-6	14	CASSLSAGSSPLHF
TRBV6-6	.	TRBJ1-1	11	CASRAGTEAFF
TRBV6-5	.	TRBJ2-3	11	CASTSGDTQYF
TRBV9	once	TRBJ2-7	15	CASSVAGQLFSEQYF
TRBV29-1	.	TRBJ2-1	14	CSGSGQTIYNEQFF
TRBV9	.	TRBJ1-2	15	CASSVETAILYGYTF
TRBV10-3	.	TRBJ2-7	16	CAISESWGVMPDEQYF
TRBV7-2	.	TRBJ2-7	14	CASSQGDRGNEQYF
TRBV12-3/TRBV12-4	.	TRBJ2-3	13	CASSLGLPDTQYF
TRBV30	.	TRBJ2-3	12	CAWTGLAGGHHF
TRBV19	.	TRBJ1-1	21	CASSTHPGTLSTTTPLPEAFF
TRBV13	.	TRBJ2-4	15	CASSLRYVAKNIQYF
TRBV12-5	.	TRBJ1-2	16	CASGSGPGTGVVGYTF
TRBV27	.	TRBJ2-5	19	CASSWTGGTSGVRQETQYF
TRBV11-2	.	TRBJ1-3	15	CASSLGVSSGNTIYF
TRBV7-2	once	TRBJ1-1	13	CASSLIQGGEAFF
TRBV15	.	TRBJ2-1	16	CATSRGQDSSYNEQFF
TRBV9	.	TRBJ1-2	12	CASSVSGYGYTF
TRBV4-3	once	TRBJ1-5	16	CASSQVLKGAGQPQHF
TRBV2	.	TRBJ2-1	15	CAALAGKQSYNEQFF
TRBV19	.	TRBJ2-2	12	CASKLQAGELFF
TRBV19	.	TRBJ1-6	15	CASSPGDRGRSPLHF
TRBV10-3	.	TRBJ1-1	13	CAISETRNTEAFF